A single T cell receptor (beta chain) is shown here with its context. The antigen remains unidentified. This entry comes from a study of CD8 T cells in ankylosing spondylitis. Study-wide results and caveats: In reactive arthritis synovial fluid and blood, some motif variants had been reported before. Reports say disease-linked clones showed up significantly more in matched ankylosing spondylitis synovial fluid. For ankylosing spondylitis blood, a TCR beta motif of 7 or 8 highly homologous variants appeared characteristic.

Quantitative 5'-RACE with molecular barcodes generated TCR beta libraries. Each CDR3 protein gets one entry after TCRdb re-called the 5' RACE reads with MiXCR. The top ten hold around 4.7% of the sample, which has 150,000 to 200,000 distinct CDR3 sequences, about 18% seen once. The sample was blood, either unsorted or a sorted T cell fraction (not recorded which). The receptor was derived from a male donor between 10 and 30 years old with ankylosing spondylitis or in good health (not recorded which).

The DNA for the CDR3 is TGTGCCAGCAGTTACGCGGGACTAGGGAGCAATGAGCAGTTCTTC. The encoded protein is CASSYAGLGSNEQFF. This sequence joins TRBV6-2 or TRBV6-3 and TRBJ2-1; TRBD2 aligns across 8 bases. J gave up 6 bases and V 2 bases, and 6 bases lay outside the gene matches. Germline values: CDR1 MNHEY, CDR2 SVGEGT. This CDR3 contains 15 residues.